A single sample is the source of the 18 T cell receptor beta chains below, sequenced in a study of sequential checkpoint blockade in melanoma. Assay: immunoSEQ multiplex PCR; the TCRdb copy retains only in-frame clones and omits some. This table holds some 10,000 clones, less than 25% found once. Treatment reported: randomized to nivolumab then ipilimumab (arm A) or the reverse (arm B). The material was tumor tissue (inferred from file names), obtained from a patient given nivolumab and ipilimumab in sequence. Receptor source: a human donor with melanoma.

This clone was seen a few times. The J gene is TRBJ1-4, the V gene TRBV11-3, with a tentative D call TRBD1 (6 bases). CDR3 length equals 15 residues. V was cut by 1 base and J by 7 bases, with 13 bases left in between. The germline V gene encodes CDR1 SGHNT and CDR2 YENEEA. This CDR3 reads CASSLGTVGSEKLFF. The CDR3 bases are TGTGCCAGCAGCTTAGGGACAGTGGGTAGTGAAAAACTGTTTTTT. The variable domain in full, with the rest retrieved from reference TRBV11-3 and TRBJ1-4, is EAGVVQSPRYKIIEKKQPVAFWCNPISGHNTLYWYLQNLGQGPELLIRYENEEAVDDSQLPKDRFSAERLKGVDSTLKIQPAELGDSAVYLCASSLGTVGSEKLFFGSGTQLSVL.

The chain links TRBV5-1 to TRBJ1-4; tentatively, D is TRBD1 (5 bases). CDR1 and CDR2 from the germline V gene are SGHRS and YFSETQ. V was cut by 0 bases and J by 3 bases, with 9 bases left in between. The CDR3 runs to 15 residues. The CDR3 loop reads CASSLGQTSNEKLFF. For the CDR3, the DNA is TGCGCCAGCAGCTTGGGACAGACCTCTAATGAAAAACTGTTTTTT.

This clone has more than one count but fewer than ten. The CDR3 DNA is TGTGCCAGCAGTGGGTCCGTGTGGGATGAGCAGTTCTTC. This encodes CASSGSVWDEQFF. The rearrangement links TRBV6-8 to TRBJ2-1; D call uncertain. Germline values: CDR1 MNHGY, CDR2 SAAAGT. The CDR3 extends over 13 amino acids. V was clipped by 5 bases and J by 8 bases, with 13 bases between them.

The V gene is TRBV18, the J gene TRBJ2-6; D remains unclear. CDR1 is KGHSH and CDR2 is LQKENI in the germline V gene. V was trimmed by 0 bases and J by 0 bases, leaving 6 bases between them. The CDR3 consists of 16 residues. The CDR3 loop is CASSPPGFSGANVLTF. The CDR3, as DNA: TGTGCCAGCTCACCACCGGGATTCTCTGGGGCCAACGTCCTGACTTTC.

Only a few counts were recorded for this clone. The gene calls are TRBV29-1 and TRBJ2-3; 9 nucleotides match TRBD2. Germline lookup yields CDR1 SQVTM and CDR2 ANQGSEA. J was trimmed by 2 bases and V by 0 bases; bases with no gene match: 12. This CDR3 is 18 amino acids long. Written as DNA, the CDR3 is TGCAGCGTTGAAGATCCTCCGGGGGCTAGCGGGAACACAGATACGCAGTATTTT. It translates to CSVEDPPGASGNTDTQYF.

V and J are TRBV28 and TRBJ2-7, with 9 bases that match TRBD1. This CDR3 is built from 14 residues. The trim removed 5 bases at V and 2 bases at J, leaving 4 bases unmatched. The V gene's germline CDR1 is MDHEN and CDR2 SYDVKM. The CDR3 coding sequence is TGTGCCAGCAGTGTGACAGGGGGGGCCTACGAGCAGTACTTC. Its translation: CASSVTGGAYEQYF.

This clone has just a few counts. At one end, the junction sequence differs from germline, possibly due to a read error. CDR3 residues: CASSDSDLWADTQYF. The CDR3 DNA sequence: TGTGCCAGCAGTGACTCGGACTTGTGGGCAGATACGCAGTATTTT. The chain links TRBV6-8 to TRBJ2-3; D may be TRBD2 (5 bases). The CDR3 totals 15 residues. Looked up from germline, CDR1 is MNHGY and CDR2 is SAAAGT.

This chain joins TRBV19 and TRBJ2-5; unclear D gene. Germline loops: CDR1 LNHDA, CDR2 SQIVND (reference sequence). The CDR3 totals 11 residues. With 9 bases removed from V and 4 bases from J, the gap between germline ends came to 9 bases. The CDR3 bases are TGTGCCAGCGGGTTTTCAGAGACCCAGTACTTC. Its protein is CASGFSETQYF.

The chain joins TRBV5-1 to TRBJ1-6, with D maybe TRBD1 (5 bases). Germline lookup yields CDR1 SGHRS and CDR2 YFSETQ. The CDR3 sequence is 15 residues long. Trimming left V 4 bases short and J 6 bases short, with 14 bases between. CDR3 DNA sequence: TGCGCCAGCAGCGCCCGGGGGGACGGTAATTCACCCCTCCACTTT. Amino acid sequence: CASSARGDGNSPLHF. The full variable domain, with the rest looked up from reference TRBV5-1 and TRBJ1-6, is KAGVTQTPRYLIKTRGQQVTLSCSPISGHRSVSWYQQTPGQGLQFLFEYFSETQRNKGNFPGRFSGRQFSNSRSEMNVSTLELGDSALYLCASSARGDGNSPLHFGNGTRLTVT.

This rearrangement joins TRBV30 to TRBJ2-2, with 10 bases that match TRBD1. V lost 5 bases, J lost 10 bases, and 7 bases stayed unmatched. The CDR3 has 13 amino acids. Germline V gene sequence: CDR1 GTSNPN, CDR2 SVGIG (reference sequence). CDR3 sequence: CAWQPTGGAELFF. The CDR3 DNA follows: TGTGCCTGGCAACCGACAGGGGGCGCGGAGCTGTTTTTT.

The table lists this clone with many counts. The J gene is TRBJ2-3, the V gene TRBV9; 16 bases line up with TRBD2. V lost 4 bases and J lost 10; bases outside the gene matches: 15. This CDR3 is built from 18 residues. The germline V gene has CDR1 SGDLS and CDR2 YYNGEE. The CDR3 nucleotides are TGTGCCAGCAGCTCGACCGGGACTAGCGGGAGGGTATATGATGCGCAGTATTTT. Protein sequence: CASSSTGTSGRVYDAQYF.

This clone turned up a few times. The rearrangement links TRBV28 to TRBJ2-3, with 7 bases fitting TRBD1. J was trimmed by 5 bases and V by 8 bases; bases with no gene match: 10. Germline CDR1 and CDR2: MDHEN and SYDVKM. The CDR3 totals 14 residues. The CDR3 sequence: CASLNRGGGDTQYF. The DNA of the CDR3 is TGTGCCAGCCTGAACAGGGGTGGTGGAGATACGCAGTATTTT.

The V gene is TRBV5-1, the J gene TRBJ2-1; 9 nucleotides line up with TRBD1. Germline lookup yields CDR1 SGHRS and CDR2 YFSETQ. The ends lost 4 bases at V and 3 bases at J; junction bases unmatched: 2. The CDR3 runs to 14 residues. CDR3 nucleotide sequence: TGCGCCAGCAGCGACAGGGGGTACTACAATGAGCAGTTCTTC. Its translation: CASSDRGYYNEQFF.

The J gene is TRBJ1-2, the V gene TRBV30; TRBD1 is a possible D gene (6 bases). The germline gives CDR1 GTSNPN, CDR2 SVGIG (reference sequence). Trimming shortened V by 0 bases and J by 4 bases, and 21 bases separated the two germline ends. The length of the CDR3 is 17 residues. The CDR3 DNA sequence: TGTGCCTGGAGTGTAATTATTGGGGGCCAGCGTAGCTATGGCTACACCTTC. Its translation is CAWSVIIGGQRSYGYTF. Full variable domain (outside the CDR3, taken from reference TRBV30 and TRBJ1-2): SQTIHQWPATLVQPVGSPLSLECTVEGTSNPNLYWYRQAAGRGLQLLFYSVGIGQISSEVPQNLSASRPQDRQFILSSKKLLLSDSGFYLCAWSVIIGGQRSYGYTFGSGTRLTVV.

This clone was counted only a few times. This chain uses TRBV6-8 with TRBJ2-1, with 11 bases lining up with TRBD2. The CDR3 runs to 18 residues. Germline V CDR1 and CDR2: MNHGY, SAAAGT. The V segment lost 6 bases and the J segment 3 bases; nucleotides outside the gene matches: 13. Here the CDR3 reads CASRGASWTSGYYNEQFF. In DNA form, the CDR3 reads TGTGCCAGCAGGGGCGCTTCCTGGACTAGCGGGTACTACAATGAGCAGTTCTTC.

The V call is TRBV19, the J call TRBJ2-5, with 8 bases that match TRBD1. The CDR3 sequence is 15 residues long. V shed 8 bases, J shed 1 base, and the junction held 9 bases outside the gene matches. Germline V lookup: CDR1 LNHDA, CDR2 SQIVND (reference sequence). CDR3 amino acids: CASALDRGFQETQYF. The CDR3 coding sequence is TGTGCCAGTGCCCTAGACAGGGGATTCCAAGAGACCCAGTACTTC.

The V call is TRBV4-1, the J call TRBJ1-4; D perhaps matches TRBD1 (5 bases). There are 14 residues in the CDR3. Germline V gene data show CDR1 as MGHRA and CDR2 as YSYEKL. The ends were cut back, 4 bases at V and 4 bases at J, with 10 bases in the middle. This CDR3 is CASSPGTDNEKLFF. For the CDR3, the DNA is TGCGCCAGCAGCCCCGGGACGGATAATGAAAAACTGTTTTTT.

This clone was found a few times. The V call is TRBV11-3, the J call TRBJ1-2, with 10 bases that match TRBD1. The CDR3 extends over 14 amino acids. J was trimmed by 5 bases and V by 5 bases; bases with no gene match: 5. Germline V gene sequence: CDR1 SGHNT, CDR2 YENEEA. The CDR3 region has the DNA TGTGCCAGCAGCCGGGGACAGGGGATGTATGGCTACACCTTC. Residues: CASSRGQGMYGYTF.